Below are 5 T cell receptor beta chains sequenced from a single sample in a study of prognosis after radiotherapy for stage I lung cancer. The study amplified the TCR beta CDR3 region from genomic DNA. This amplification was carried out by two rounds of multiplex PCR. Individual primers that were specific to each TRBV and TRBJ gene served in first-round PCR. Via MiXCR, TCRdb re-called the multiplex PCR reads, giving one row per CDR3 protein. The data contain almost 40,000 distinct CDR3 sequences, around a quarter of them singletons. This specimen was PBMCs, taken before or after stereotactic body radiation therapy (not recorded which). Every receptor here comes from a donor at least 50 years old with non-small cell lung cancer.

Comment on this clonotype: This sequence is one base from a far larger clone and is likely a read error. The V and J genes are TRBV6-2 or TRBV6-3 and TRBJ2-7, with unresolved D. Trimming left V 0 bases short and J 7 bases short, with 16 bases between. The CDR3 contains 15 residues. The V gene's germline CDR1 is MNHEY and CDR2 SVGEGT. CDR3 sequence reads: CASSYSAGTSTEQYF. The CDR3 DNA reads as TGTGCCAGCAGTTACTCTGCCGGAACTTCTACTGAGCAGTACTTC.

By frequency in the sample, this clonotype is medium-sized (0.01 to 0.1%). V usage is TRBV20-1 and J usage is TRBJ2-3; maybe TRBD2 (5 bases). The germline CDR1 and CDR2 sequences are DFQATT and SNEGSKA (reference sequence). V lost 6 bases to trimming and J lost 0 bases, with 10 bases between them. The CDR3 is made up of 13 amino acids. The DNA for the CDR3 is TGCAGTGCGAAACTAGGTAGCACAGATACGCAGTATTTT. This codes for CSAKLGSTDTQYF.

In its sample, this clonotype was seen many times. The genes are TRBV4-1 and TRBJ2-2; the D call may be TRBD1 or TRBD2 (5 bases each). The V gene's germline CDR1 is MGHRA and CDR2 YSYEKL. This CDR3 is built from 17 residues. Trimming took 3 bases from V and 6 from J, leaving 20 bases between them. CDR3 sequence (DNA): TGCGCCAGCAGCCAGGTAGCCGGGACCTTCGAAGCCGGGGAGCTGTTTTTT. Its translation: CASSQVAGTFEAGELFF.

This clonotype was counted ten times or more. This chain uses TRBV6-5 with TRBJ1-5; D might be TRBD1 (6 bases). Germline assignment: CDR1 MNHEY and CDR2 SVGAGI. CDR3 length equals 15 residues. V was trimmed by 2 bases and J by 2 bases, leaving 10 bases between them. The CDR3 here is CASSYGGQGNQPQHF. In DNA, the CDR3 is TGTGCCAGCAGTTACGGGGGGCAGGGCAATCAGCCCCAGCATTTT.

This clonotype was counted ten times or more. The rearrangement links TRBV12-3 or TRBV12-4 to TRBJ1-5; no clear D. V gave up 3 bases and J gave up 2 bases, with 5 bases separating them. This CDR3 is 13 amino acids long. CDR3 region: CASSFGRNQPQHF. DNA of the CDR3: TGTGCCAGCAGTTTCGGCCGCAATCAGCCCCAGCATTTT.